The sequence of this TCR beta chain was determined in a study of cytomegalovirus exposure and HLA in healthy donors. Study results and caveats: Listed as cytomegalovirus-associated were over 150 TCR beta chains. A later analysis reportedly found fewer N-insertions in an Asian-associated ancestry cluster than the roughly 680-donor mean. TCR association rates varied by HLA locus in a later analysis, with DRB1 highest and HLA-C lowest.

The PCR contained 60 Vbeta and 13 Jbeta primers. Authors' data handling: Later, an analysis found around 77 million unique TCR beta chains, and approximately 10 million of these were shared. Profiled with immunoSEQ multiplex PCR; TCRdb holds only in-frame clones, not every one. V and J calls and clone size are copied from that table; D and trimming were computed from the DNA. The sample holds over 85,000 clones, roughly 73% seen once. This clone is a singleton in its sample. Its target is unknown. Germline CDR1 is SGHDN and CDR2 is FVKESK. After removal of 4 bases from V and 7 bases from J, the junction contained 6 bases not matched to a gene. This CDR3 has 13 amino acids.

This clonotype originated in a woman between 40 and 55 years old in good health and CMV-seronegative. Sequences were obtained from PBMCs. V usage is TRBV14 and J usage is TRBJ1-2; 7 nucleotides line up with TRBD1. CDR3 sequence: CASSLDRVRGYTF. In DNA, the CDR3 is TGTGCCAGCAGCCTCGACAGGGTTCGTGGCTACACCTTC.